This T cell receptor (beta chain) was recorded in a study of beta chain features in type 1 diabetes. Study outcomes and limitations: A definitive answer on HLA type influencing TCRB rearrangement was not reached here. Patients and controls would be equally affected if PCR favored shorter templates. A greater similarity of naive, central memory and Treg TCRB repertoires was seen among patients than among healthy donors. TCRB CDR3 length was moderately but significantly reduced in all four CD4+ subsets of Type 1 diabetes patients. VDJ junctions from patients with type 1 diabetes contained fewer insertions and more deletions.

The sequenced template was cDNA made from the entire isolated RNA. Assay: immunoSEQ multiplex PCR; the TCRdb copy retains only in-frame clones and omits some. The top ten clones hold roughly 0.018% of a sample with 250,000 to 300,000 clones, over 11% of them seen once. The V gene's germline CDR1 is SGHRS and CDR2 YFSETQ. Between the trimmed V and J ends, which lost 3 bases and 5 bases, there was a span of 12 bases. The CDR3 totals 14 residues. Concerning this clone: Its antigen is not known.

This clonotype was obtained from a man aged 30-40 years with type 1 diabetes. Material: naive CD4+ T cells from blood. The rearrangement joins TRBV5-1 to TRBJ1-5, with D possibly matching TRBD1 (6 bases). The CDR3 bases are TGCGCCAGCAGCTCCGACGGGGGGCATCAGCCCCAGCATTTT. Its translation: CASSSDGGHQPQHF.